The clone carrying this T cell receptor beta chain has a handful of counts. CDR1 and CDR2 from the germline V gene are LGHNA and YNFKEQ. The V gene end was trimmed by 2 bases and the J gene end by 2 bases; junction bases not matched to a gene: 2. CDR3 length equals 14 residues. This sample is part of a study of identical twins. One entry per CDR3 protein results from TCRdb running MiXCR on the 5' RACE reads. The repertoire consists of about 490,000 distinct CDR3 sequences, with roughly 15% occurring once and the leading ten covering 0.35% to 0.45%. This sample also belongs to another study, concerning yellow fever vaccine responses in identical twins.

V usage is TRBV4-2 and J usage is TRBJ2-7, with 8 bases aligning to TRBD2. The TCR was taken from a woman aged 18-35 years in good health. The specimen sequenced was CD4+ T cells sorted from blood. CDR3 region: CASSQISGTYEQYF. In nucleotides, the CDR3 is TGTGCCAGCAGCCAAATTAGCGGGACCTACGAGCAGTACTTC.